Below are 20 T cell receptor beta chains sequenced from a single sample in a study of T cell repertoires in cytomegalovirus infection. One entry per CDR3 protein results from TCRdb running MiXCR on the reads. This table holds about 190,000 distinct CDR3 sequences, roughly 27% found once. The specimen was PBMCs. The origin of the receptors is a human donor in good health (CMV status not recorded). Some clones in this sample may be carry-over from other donors' samples.

The chain uses TRBV10-3 and TRBJ1-5, with 7 bases lining up with TRBD1. This CDR3 spans 13 amino acids. J lost 5 bases, V lost 10 bases, and 8 bases had no gene match. CDR1 and CDR2 from the germline V gene are ENHRY and SYGVKD. The CDR3 region has the DNA TGTGCCACCCGGACAGGCGACTATCAGCCCCAGCATTTT. Translated, it gives CATRTGDYQPQHF.

This clonotype was found a few times. This rearrangement joins TRBV3-1 to TRBJ2-2, with TRBD1 matching 7 bases. Germline values: CDR1 LGHDT, CDR2 YNNKEL (reference sequence). This CDR3 is 14 amino acids long. The J segment lost 7 bases and the V segment lost 6 bases, leaving 8 bases of the junction unmatched. The CDR3 sequence: CASRELDRDGELFF. The CDR3, as DNA: TGTGCCAGCAGAGAACTTGACAGGGACGGGGAGCTGTTTTTT.

V and J are TRBV4-3 and TRBJ1-2; 8 nucleotides align to TRBD1. V was clipped by 3 bases and J by 0 bases; unmatched bases: 6. Germline CDR1 is LGHNA and CDR2 is YSLEER. The CDR3 has 16 residues. DNA for the CDR3: TGCGCCAGCAGCCATAGCGGACAGGGTGCTAACTATGGCTACACCTTC. As protein: CASSHSGQGANYGYTF.

The chain carries TRBV7-2 and TRBJ2-7; D unresolved. Germline lookup yields CDR1 SGHTA and CDR2 FQGNSA. The V end lost 6 bases, the J end lost 0 bases, and 9 bases lay between the germline ends. The CDR3 consists of 13 residues. The CDR3 DNA follows: TGTGCCAGCAGGGACGGGCCCTCCTACGAGCAGTACTTC. The encoded protein is CASRDGPSYEQYF.

This chain uses TRBV6-6 with TRBJ2-7; no clear D. V was clipped by 2 bases and J by 2 bases, with 7 bases between them. This CDR3 comprises 13 residues. The germline V gene has CDR1 MNHNY and CDR2 SVGAGI (reference sequence). CDR3 sequence: CASSYDPTYEQYF. The CDR3 DNA reads as TGTGCCAGCAGTTACGACCCCACCTACGAGCAGTACTTC.

V usage is TRBV18 and J usage is TRBJ2-5; weak D call: TRBD1 (5 bases). Germline CDR1 reads KGHSH; CDR2 reads LQKENI. V lost 2 bases to trimming and J lost 1 base, with 8 bases between them. The CDR3 runs 14 residues. CDR3 in amino acids: CASSPGDSQETQYF. CDR3 nucleotides: TGTGCCAGCTCACCAGGTGACAGCCAAGAGACCCAGTACTTC.

The chain couples TRBV18 to TRBJ1-2; 7 bases fit TRBD1. The CDR3 contains 19 residues. CDR1 KGHSH and CDR2 LQKENI come from the germline V gene. The J segment lost 3 bases and the V segment lost 2 bases, leaving 18 bases of the junction unmatched. The CDR3 DNA sequence: TGTGCCAGCTCACCAGATCCCTGGCGTACAGGGGCTAAGCACTATGGCTACACCTTC. It is translated as CASSPDPWRTGAKHYGYTF.

V is TRBV12-3 or TRBV12-4 and J is TRBJ2-5; tentative D call: TRBD2 (6 bases). The CDR3 consists of 14 residues. V was clipped by 6 bases and J by 5 bases, with 16 bases between them. CDR3 sequence reads: CASSRAPGGETQYF. CDR3 nucleotides: TGTGCCAGCAGCCGTGCTCCTGGGGGGGAGACCCAGTACTTC.

This clonotype was seen a few times. The chain joins TRBV7-3 to TRBJ2-1, with TRBD2 matching over 10 bases. The CDR3 covers 15 residues. Per the germline V gene, CDR1 is SGHTA and CDR2 is FQGTGA. Losses at the gene ends were 5 bases for V and 4 bases for J; bases not matched to a gene: 5. The CDR3 DNA is TGTGCCAGCAGCCCCACTAGCGGGGCATACAATGAGCAGTTCTTC. Amino acid sequence: CASSPTSGAYNEQFF.

This clonotype has just one count. V is TRBV6-8 and J is TRBJ1-1, with D uncertain. Looked up from germline, CDR1 is MNHGY and CDR2 is SAAAGT. This CDR3 is built from 13 residues. V lost 2 bases and J 1 base, leaving 5 bases between the germline ends. In DNA, the CDR3 is TGTGCCAGCAGTTACGGAGAGAACACTGAAGCTTTCTTT. Protein sequence: CASSYGENTEAFF.

The gene calls are TRBV6-5 and TRBJ1-4; D may be TRBD1 (5 bases). The germline V gene encodes CDR1 MNHEY and CDR2 SVGAGI. V was pared by 0 bases and J by 5 bases, with 16 bases between. The CDR3 loop spans 17 amino acids. This chain's CDR3 is CASSYSGPGSPNEKLFF. The CDR3 DNA is TGTGCCAGCAGTTACTCGGGACCGGGGTCACCCAATGAAAAACTGTTTTTT.

The chain couples TRBV14 to TRBJ2-2; 7 bases line up with TRBD1. Losses at the gene ends were 4 bases for V and 5 bases for J; bases not matched to a gene: 1. The CDR3 is 13 residues long. The germline V gene encodes CDR1 SGHDN and CDR2 FVKESK. CDR3 in DNA: TGTGCCAGCAGCCGACAGGGAACCGGGGAGCTGTTTTTT. Residues: CASSRQGTGELFF.

The chain combines TRBV20-1 with TRBJ1-1; 8 bases are shared with TRBD1. Germline lookup yields CDR1 DFQATT and CDR2 SNEGSKA (reference sequence). The CDR3 length is 13 residues. The trim removed 6 bases at V and 2 bases at J, leaving 5 bases unmatched. CDR3 sequence: CSAQTGANTEAFF. The CDR3 nucleotides read TGCAGTGCCCAGACAGGGGCCAACACTGAAGCTTTCTTT.

CDR3: CSASGNLGRGQETQYF. The CDR3 DNA is TGCAGTGCTAGCGGCAATCTAGGTCGTGGTCAAGAGACCCAGTACTTC. This sequence joins TRBV20-1 and TRBJ2-5; no definite D call. This CDR3 region has 16 residues. V gave up 3 bases and J gave up 2 bases, with 19 bases separating them. Germline V gives CDR1 DFQATT, CDR2 SNEGSKA (reference sequence).

The sample holds a few counts of this clonotype. This chain joins TRBV7-9 and TRBJ1-3, with no clear D. Germline V gives CDR1 SEHNR, CDR2 FQNEAQ (reference sequence). This CDR3 has 15 amino acids. The germline V and J ends were trimmed by 3 bases and 0 bases, with 9 bases remaining between them. The CDR3 sequence is CASSLTAFSGNTIYF. The DNA of the CDR3 is TGTGCCAGCAGCTTGACGGCGTTCTCTGGAAACACCATATATTTT. Using reference TRBV7-9 and TRBJ1-3 for the parts outside the CDR3, the full variable domain is DTGVSQNPRHKITKRGQNVTFRCDPISEHNRLYWYRQTLGQGPEFLTYFQNEAQLEKSRLLSDRFSAERPKGSFSTLEIQRTEQGDSAMYLCASSLTAFSGNTIYFGEGSWLTVV.

In its sample, this clonotype was seen many times. V is TRBV12-3 or TRBV12-4 and J is TRBJ2-1; D unresolved. Trimming shortened V by 1 base and J by 9 bases, and 7 bases separated the two germline ends. The length of the CDR3 is 12 residues. The CDR3 sequence is CASSLGLGEQFF. CDR3 coding DNA: TGTGCCAGCAGTTTAGGTCTCGGTGAGCAGTTCTTC.

The rearrangement joins TRBV7-9 to TRBJ2-7; possibly TRBD1 for D (5 bases). Germline V lookup: CDR1 SEHNR, CDR2 FQNEAQ (reference sequence). The CDR3 consists of 14 residues. V was shortened by 5 bases and J by 0 bases, with 11 bases between the two germline ends. CDR3: CASSRQDISYEQYF. The CDR3 nucleotides read TGTGCCAGCAGCCGTCAGGACATCTCCTACGAGCAGTACTTC.

This clonotype turned up a few times. The rearrangement uses TRBV6-6 and TRBJ1-5; a possible D gene is TRBD1 (6 bases). Germline V gene sequence: CDR1 MNHNY, CDR2 SVGAGI (reference sequence). This CDR3 region has 18 residues. V was trimmed by 2 bases and J by 1 base, leaving 18 bases between them. The CDR3 coding sequence is TGTGCCAGCAGTTACAAGGGGGACGCCGCCTGGAGCAATCAGCCCCAGCATTTT. This translates into CASSYKGDAAWSNQPQHF.

The chain carries TRBV29-1 and TRBJ1-1; D may be TRBD1 (5 bases). Trimming pared 7 bases from V and 1 base from J, leaving 16 bases between. CDR3 size: 14 residues. The germline V gene encodes CDR1 SQVTM and CDR2 ANQGSEA. The CDR3 here is CSASLGLGNTEAFF. CDR3 in DNA: TGCAGCGCCTCCCTGGGGCTGGGGAACACTGAAGCTTTCTTT.

The chain carries TRBV19 and TRBJ1-5; D remains ambiguous. From germline, CDR1 is LNHDA and CDR2 SQIVND (reference sequence). V was shortened by 4 bases and J by 0 bases, with 10 bases between the two germline ends. CDR3 length: 15 amino acids. CDR3 sequence reads: CASSRGQNSNQPQHF. DNA of the CDR3: TGTGCCAGTAGTAGAGGGCAGAATAGCAATCAGCCCCAGCATTTT.